These 23 T cell receptor beta chains originate from one sample sequenced in a study of blood T cell repertoires in COVID-19. TCRdb's table, derived via immunoSEQ multiplex PCR, lists solely in-frame clones and lacks some. The sample includes 380,000 or so clones, around 87% seen only once; the top ten take 1.3%. Sequenced material: PBMCs or T cells enriched from blood (not recorded which). The receptors were gathered from a man younger than 40 who had recovered from COVID-19.

V is TRBV19 and J is TRBJ1-2, with TRBD1 matching over 12 bases. This CDR3 is built from 14 residues. Germline V lookup: CDR1 LNHDA, CDR2 SQIVND (reference sequence). Germline trimming cut 4 bases from V and 8 bases from J; bases unmatched to any gene: 5. CDR3 in amino acids: CASSTGTGGLGYTF. CDR3 nucleotides: TGTGCCAGTAGTACCGGGACAGGGGGCTTGGGCTACACCTTC.

The CDR3 loop reads CASSFARALKSSPLHF. The CDR3 DNA is TGTGCCAGCAGCTTTGCCAGGGCGTTAAAGTCTTCACCCCTCCACTTT. The chain links TRBV5-6 to TRBJ1-6; D may be TRBD1 (5 bases). CDR1 and CDR2 from the germline V gene are SGHDT and YYEEEE. This CDR3 is 16 amino acids long. V lost 2 bases and J 9 bases, leaving 18 bases between the germline ends. Using reference TRBV5-6 and TRBJ1-6 for the parts outside the CDR3, the full variable domain is DAGVTQSPTHLIKTRGQQVTLRCSPKSGHDTVSWYQQALGQGPQFIFQYYEEEERQRGNFPDRFSGHQFPNYSSELNVNALLLGDSALYLCASSFARALKSSPLHFGNGTRLTVT.

The chain is built from TRBV18 and TRBJ2-6; TRBD1 matches at 11 bases. This CDR3 contains 18 residues. Germline V gene lookup returns CDR1 KGHSH and CDR2 LQKENI. Trimming at V came to 4 bases and at J to 0 bases, leaving 5 bases not matched to a gene. The CDR3 loop is CASSRPGQGGSGANVLTF. CDR3 coding DNA: TGTGCCAGCTCACGACCGGGACAGGGGGGCTCTGGGGCCAACGTCCTGACTTTC.

The chain has TRBV7-8 and TRBJ1-4, with TRBD1 identical over 8 bases. In germline, CDR1 is SGHVS, CDR2 FQNEAQ. This CDR3 spans 14 amino acids. V lost 5 bases, J lost 7 bases, and 6 bases stayed unmatched. The CDR3 loop reads CASSPTGVGEKLFF. The DNA for the CDR3 is TGTGCCAGCAGCCCGACAGGGGTGGGTGAAAAACTGTTTTTT.

The chain carries TRBV7-2 and TRBJ1-1; 7 bases agree with TRBD1. The CDR3 is 13 residues long. Per germline, CDR1 SGHTA and CDR2 FQGNSA. V dropped 6 bases and J dropped 10; count of bases not matched to a gene: 11. The CDR3 nucleotides read TGTGCCAGCAGGTCAGACAGGGACGTTTCAGCTTTCTTT. Translating it yields CASRSDRDVSAFF.

The table lists this clone with a few counts. V gene TRBV6-1 combines with J gene TRBJ1-5; D is uncertain. Germline CDR1 MNHNS, CDR2 SASEGT. Trimming cost V 0 bases and J 4 bases, with 7 bases left between them. CDR3 length: 14 amino acids. CDR3 nucleotide sequence: TGTGCCAGCAGTGAAGCGGAGGAGAATCAGCCCCAGCATTTT. Amino acids: CASSEAEENQPQHF.

This clone came up once. The chain has TRBV19 and TRBJ1-4; weak D call: TRBD1 (5 bases). CDR3 size: 15 residues. CDR1 LNHDA and CDR2 SQIVND come from the germline V gene (reference sequence). V lost 8 bases to trimming and J lost 2 bases, with 15 bases between them. CDR3 bases: TGTGCCAGTTGGAGGGGTTCAGCGACTAATGAAAAACTGTTTTTT. This sequence encodes CASWRGSATNEKLFF. Full variable domain (remainder filled in from reference TRBV19 and TRBJ1-4): DGGITQSPKYLFRKEGQNVTLSCEQNLNHDAMYWYRQDPGQGLRLIYYSQIVNDFQKGDIAEGYSVSREKKESFPLTVTSAQKNPTAFYLCASWRGSATNEKLFFGSGTQLSVL.

CDR3: CAISVLLQGIPRELFF. The CDR3 bases are TGTGCCATCAGTGTCCTCCTACAGGGGATACCTCGGGAGCTGTTTTTT. The chain is built from TRBV10-3 and TRBJ2-2; 7 bases are shared with TRBD1. The V segment lost 4 bases and the J segment 9 bases; nucleotides outside the gene matches: 14. The length of the CDR3 is 16 residues. Per the germline V gene, CDR1 is ENHRY and CDR2 is SYGVKD.

The chain couples TRBV4-1 to TRBJ1-2; perhaps TRBD1 as D (6 bases). This CDR3 spans 13 amino acids. The V end was cut by 2 bases, the J end by 8 bases, with 12 bases between. Looked up from germline, CDR1 is MGHRA and CDR2 is YSYEKL. CDR3 sequence (DNA): TGCGCCAGCAGCCAATCAGGGGTCGGGGGCTACACCTTC. Translated: CASSQSGVGGYTF.

V is TRBV5-4 and J is TRBJ1-3; tentatively, D is TRBD1 (5 bases). Per the germline V gene, CDR1 is SGHNT and CDR2 is YYREEE (reference sequence). The V and J ends lost 3 bases and 8 bases respectively, with 30 bases between them. This CDR3 has 19 residues. As DNA, the CDR3 is TGTGCCAGCAGCTCGCTACCCGCTCGGGCCGAAAGGCGGGGGGACACCATATATTTT. It is translated as CASSSLPARAERRGDTIYF.

This chain joins TRBV6-2 or TRBV6-3 and TRBJ1-6; D possibly corresponds to TRBD1 (5 bases). The germline V and J ends were trimmed by 3 bases and 5 bases, with 14 bases remaining between them. The CDR3 loop spans 16 amino acids. The germline CDR1 and CDR2 sequences are MNHEY and SVGEGT. CDR3 nucleotides: TGTGCCAGCAGTTATCGTCAGGGCGCGGATAATTCACCCCTCCACTTT. As protein: CASSYRQGADNSPLHF.

The chain uses TRBV19 and TRBJ2-7; 10 nucleotides line up with TRBD1. The V segment lost 5 bases and the J segment 3 bases; nucleotides outside the gene matches: 7. The CDR3 is 15 amino acids. Germline values: CDR1 LNHDA, CDR2 SQIVND (reference sequence). The CDR3 DNA reads as TGTGCCAGTAGTCAGCAGGGACAGGGGCACTACGAGCAGTACTTC. Its translation: CASSQQGQGHYEQYF.

The rearrangement joins TRBV4-3 to TRBJ1-2; D may be TRBD1 (5 bases). Germline lookup yields CDR1 LGHNA and CDR2 YSLEER. The CDR3 runs 15 residues. Trimming took 0 bases from V and 8 from J, leaving 16 bases between them. CDR3: CASSQDDDSPWGYTF. In DNA, the CDR3 is TGCGCCAGCAGCCAAGATGACGACAGCCCCTGGGGCTACACCTTC.

V gene TRBV2 combines with J gene TRBJ2-3, with D unresolved. Germline CDR1 SNHLY, CDR2 FYNNEI. The CDR3 contains 11 residues. Deletions cut 5 bases from V and 6 bases from J, with 6 bases between. CDR3 region: CASSLRDTQYF. The CDR3 nucleotides are TGTGCCAGCAGTTTACGGGATACGCAGTATTTT.

The chain uses TRBV12-5 and TRBJ1-5; possible D gene TRBD1, 5 bases. This CDR3 is built from 15 residues. V lost 2 bases and J lost 0, with 8 bases in between. Looked up from germline, CDR1 is LGHNT and CDR2 is FRNRAP. CDR3 amino acids: CASGLMGPSNQPQHF. Here the CDR3 DNA reads TGTGCTAGTGGTTTGATGGGGCCTAGCAATCAGCCCCAGCATTTT.

A few counts support this clone. The V call is TRBV10-2, the J call TRBJ1-1, with 10 bases lining up with TRBD1. With 2 bases clipped from V and 6 bases from J, the junction kept 12 bases outside the gene matches. Germline CDR1 is WSHSY and CDR2 is SAAADI. The CDR3 is made up of 17 amino acids. The CDR3 DNA is TGCGCCAGCAGTGAGCCCAGGACAGGGGGAGGGAGTCCTGAAGCTTTCTTT. It specifies CASSEPRTGGGSPEAFF.

A word on this clone: A junction end diverges from the germline sequence, so it may reflect a read error. DNA for the CDR3: TGTGCCAGCAATGAACAGGGGGCTTATTCACCCCTCCACTTT. This gives the protein CASNEQGAYSPLHF. The rearrangement uses TRBV6-1 and TRBJ1-6; 9 bases map to TRBD1. This CDR3 has 14 residues. Germline V lookup: CDR1 MNHNS, CDR2 SASEGT.

J is TRBJ2-2 and V is TRBV1; the table's D call, TRBD2, has no DNA check behind it. TRBV1 is a recognized pseudogene. This CDR3 has 14 residues. The CDR3 DNA follows: TGCACCAGCAGCCAAGATCATAGTACCGGGGAGCTGTTTTTT. Translation: CTSSQDHSTGELFF.

This chain joins TRBV7-8 and TRBJ1-2; 10 nucleotides match TRBD1. Per germline, CDR1 SGHVS and CDR2 FQNEAQ. V was pared by 5 bases and J by 5 bases, with 5 bases of the junction left unmatched. This CDR3 has 14 residues. CDR3 DNA sequence: TGTGCCAGCAGCCGGGGGGACAGGGGTTATGGCTACACCTTC. Translation gives CASSRGDRGYGYTF.

The chain couples TRBV5-1 to TRBJ2-1; D is ambiguous. The CDR3 has 17 residues. V lost 0 bases and J lost 5, with 18 bases in between. From germline, CDR1 is SGHRS and CDR2 YFSETQ. CDR3 in amino acids: CASSLEPEVEVNNEQFF. The CDR3 DNA reads TGCGCCAGCAGCTTGGAACCCGAGGTTGAGGTCAACAATGAGCAGTTCTTC.

The chain carries TRBV2 and TRBJ2-5; tentatively, D is TRBD2 (5 bases). V was pared by 7 bases and J by 5 bases, with 8 bases between. This CDR3 comprises 11 residues. CDR1 and CDR2 (germline): SNHLY, FYNNEI. CDR3 DNA: TGTGCCAGCAAGAGGGAGGAGACCCAGTACTTC. This encodes CASKREETQYF.

The chain combines TRBV3-1 (or the pseudogene TRBV3-2) with TRBJ1-2; the D is unclear. This CDR3 is 14 amino acids long. Germline V CDR1 and CDR2: LGHDT, YNNKEL (reference sequence). The germline V and J ends were trimmed by 0 bases and 1 base, with 6 bases remaining between them. CDR3 sequence (DNA): TGTGCCAGCAGCCAAGATCGAGTTAACTATGGCTACACCTTC. Translating gives CASSQDRVNYGYTF.

The rearrangement joins TRBV11-2 to TRBJ2-2, with D maybe TRBD1 (7 bases). Germline V gene sequence: CDR1 SGHAT, CDR2 FQNNGV. CDR3 length: 15 amino acids. V was pared by 5 bases and J by 5 bases, with 15 bases between. CDR3 DNA: TGTGCCAGCAGCCCGTCGGCAGGGGGGACCGGGGAGCTGTTTTTT. Translated, it gives CASSPSAGGTGELFF.